Each of the 18 T cell receptor beta chains below was sequenced from the same sample in a study of blood T cell repertoires in COVID-19. Using immunoSEQ multiplex PCR, the repertoire was profiled, and TCRdb retains in-frame clones only, with some absent. The sample includes about 73,000 clones, under 90% of them seen just once. The sequencing sample was made of peripheral blood. These receptor sequences come from a woman aged 60-75 years with acute or convalescent COVID-19.

This clone was detected once. The CDR3 bases are TGTGCCTGGAGTATAGACAGCTACACAGATACGCAGTATTTT. Encoded protein: CAWSIDSYTDTQYF. V usage is TRBV30 and J usage is TRBJ2-3; tentatively, D is TRBD1 (5 bases). V shed 2 bases and J shed 2 bases, with 11 bases lying between them. CDR3 length equals 14 residues. CDR1 and CDR2 (germline): GTSNPN, SVGIG (reference sequence).

The V and J genes are TRBV9 and TRBJ1-5; 7 nucleotides align to TRBD1. CDR3 length: 15 residues. CDR1 SGDLS and CDR2 YYNGEE come from the germline V gene. Unmatched junction bases numbered 11, after V lost 4 bases and J lost 7 bases. CDR3 in DNA: TGTGCCAGCAGCCCCGCACAGGGGTTCGGCCAGCCCCAGCATTTT. Protein: CASSPAQGFGQPQHF.

This rearrangement joins TRBV3-1 (or the pseudogene TRBV3-2) to TRBJ2-5; 11 positions agree with TRBD2. This CDR3 has 15 amino acids. V trimming: 3 bases; J trimming: 2 bases; junction bases outside the gene matches: 2. Germline CDR1 LGHDT, CDR2 YNNKEL (reference sequence). CDR3 bases: TGTGCCAGCAGCCACTTAGCGGGGGGGCAAGAGACCCAGTACTTC. Its protein product is CASSHLAGGQETQYF.

J is TRBJ1-1 and V is TRBV11-2; D gene ambiguous. Germline V lookup: CDR1 SGHAT, CDR2 FQNNGV. The CDR3 has 14 amino acids. The germline V and J ends were trimmed by 7 bases and 0 bases, with 12 bases remaining between them. DNA of the CDR3: TGTGCCAGCACCGGAGACGGATTGAACACTGAAGCTTTCTTT. This gives the protein CASTGDGLNTEAFF.

The chain has TRBV3-1 (or the pseudogene TRBV3-2) and TRBJ1-2, with TRBD1 identical over 8 bases. The CDR3 length is 13 residues. The ends lost 6 bases at V and 5 bases at J; junction bases unmatched: 5. CDR1 is LGHDT and CDR2 is YNNKEL in the germline V gene (reference sequence). The CDR3 sequence is CASRFTGGYGYTF. For the CDR3, the DNA is TGTGCCAGCAGGTTCACAGGGGGTTATGGCTACACCTTC.

The rearrangement uses TRBV7-2 and TRBJ2-7, with TRBD2 matching over 8 bases. The ends lost 6 bases at V and 0 bases at J; junction bases unmatched: 7. This CDR3 comprises 15 residues. CDR1 is SGHTA, CDR2 FQGNSA, per germline. This CDR3 reads CASRATSGLSYEQYF. CDR3 in DNA: TGTGCCAGCAGGGCTACTAGCGGTCTCTCCTACGAGCAGTACTTC. The full variable domain, with the rest looked up from reference TRBV7-2 and TRBJ2-7, is GAGVSQSPSNKVTEKGKDVELRCDPISGHTALYWYRQSLGQGLEFLIYFQGNSAPDKSGLPSDRFSAERTGGSVSTLTIQRTQQEDSAVYLCASRATSGLSYEQYFGPGTRLTVT.

The V gene is TRBV29-1, the J gene TRBJ2-7; TRBD1 agrees at 9 bases. Germline CDR1 is SQVTM and CDR2 is ANQGSEA. The CDR3 is 14 amino acids. V lost 5 bases, J lost 4 bases, and 9 bases stayed unmatched. CDR3 DNA sequence: TGCAGCGTTTACCCGGGACAGGGATCGTACGAGCAGTACTTC. It specifies CSVYPGQGSYEQYF.

The chain recombines TRBV7-2 with TRBJ2-4; D gene unclear. The CDR3 is 17 residues long. Germline CDR1 SGHTA, CDR2 FQGNSA. The V end lost 5 bases, the J end lost 0 bases, and 17 bases lay between the germline ends. The CDR3 loop reads CASSPTSRIIAKNIQYF. DNA of the CDR3: TGTGCCAGCAGCCCCACCTCGCGGATTATAGCCAAAAACATTCAGTACTTC.

A few counts support this clone. The V call is TRBV6-5, the J call TRBJ2-7; perhaps TRBD1 as D (6 bases). Germline assignment: CDR1 MNHEY and CDR2 SVGAGI. The CDR3 length is 13 residues. Trimming left V 8 bases short and J 3 bases short, with 14 bases between. CDR3 sequence: CASGGQMDYEQYF. CDR3 nucleotide sequence: TGTGCCAGCGGCGGACAGATGGACTACGAGCAGTACTTC.

This clone was observed once. The CDR3 region is CASSIVAGGGVGQFF. In DNA, the CDR3 is TGTGCCAGTAGTATAGTAGCGGGGGGCGGCGTCGGGCAGTTCTTC. The V call is TRBV19, the J call TRBJ2-1, with 10 bases lining up with TRBD2. Per the germline V gene, CDR1 is LNHDA and CDR2 is SQIVND (reference sequence). Unmatched junction bases numbered 9, after V lost 1 base and J lost 12 bases. The CDR3 has 15 amino acids.

The chain has TRBV30 and TRBJ2-5, with a possible D match to TRBD1 (7 bases). V lost 6 bases, J lost 5 bases, and 16 bases lay in between. CDR1 and CDR2 from the germline V gene are GTSNPN and SVGIG (reference sequence). The CDR3 extends over 13 amino acids. The CDR3 DNA reads as TGTGCCTGCAGGGGGGATCCCAGGGAGACCCAGTACTTC. This translates into CACRGDPRETQYF. Full variable domain (rest looked up from reference TRBV30 and TRBJ2-5): SQTIHQWPATLVQPVGSPLSLECTVEGTSNPNLYWYRQAAGRGLQLLFYSVGIGQISSEVPQNLSASRPQDRQFILSSKKLLLSDSGFYLCACRGDPRETQYFGPGTRLLVL.

This sequence joins TRBV15 and TRBJ1-1, with D perhaps matching TRBD1 (5 bases). Trimming removed 1 base at V and 6 bases at J, with 9 bases between. The CDR3 length is 13 residues. The germline V gene encodes CDR1 LNHNV and CDR2 YYDKDF (reference sequence). This CDR3 is CATSRAGVAEAFF. CDR3 nucleotides: TGTGCCACCAGCAGAGCGGGGGTTGCTGAAGCTTTCTTT.

This CDR3 reads CASSLPGTGSSSYNSPLHF. The CDR3 bases are TGTGCCAGCAGTTTACCCGGGACAGGGAGTAGCTCCTATAATTCACCCCTCCACTTT. This chain links TRBV28 with TRBJ1-6, with TRBD1 matching 9 bases. V lost 2 bases, J lost 0 bases, and 8 bases stayed unmatched. The CDR3 consists of 19 residues. Germline V gives CDR1 MDHEN, CDR2 SYDVKM.

The CDR3 DNA follows: TGTGCCAGCAGTTTATCGCAGCAGGGAAACTATGGCTACACCTTC. Translated, it gives CASSLSQQGNYGYTF. The chain combines TRBV27 with TRBJ1-2, with D perhaps TRBD1 (5 bases). CDR3 length: 15 amino acids. Germline loops: CDR1 MNHEY, CDR2 SMNVEV (reference sequence). Trimming shortened V by 0 bases and J by 2 bases, and 10 bases separated the two germline ends.

The V gene is TRBV28, the J gene TRBJ1-5; 9 positions match TRBD1. V was pared by 6 bases and J by 2 bases, with 17 bases of the junction left unmatched. The germline gives CDR1 MDHEN, CDR2 SYDVKM. This CDR3 is 19 amino acids long. CDR3: CASSHRRDRVTIGNQPQHF. CDR3 coding DNA: TGTGCCAGCAGCCACCGCCGGGACAGGGTTACAATTGGCAATCAGCCCCAGCATTTT. The full variable domain, its missing parts supplied by reference TRBV28 and TRBJ1-5, is DVKVTQSSRYLVKRTGEKVFLECVQDMDHENMFWYRQDPGLGLRLIYFSYDVKMKEKGDIPEGYSVSREKKERFSLILESASTNQTSMYLCASSHRRDRVTIGNQPQHFGDGTRLSIL.

The chain employs TRBV7-2 and TRBJ1-3; a weak D match, TRBD1 (6 bases). The CDR3 is 15 amino acids. Germline CDR1 is SGHTA and CDR2 is FQGNSA. The V gene lost 2 bases and the J gene lost 4 bases, with 12 bases spanning the gap. CDR3 nucleotide sequence: TGTGCCAGCAGCTTATCAACAGGGAGAGGAAACACCATATATTTT. Its protein product is CASSLSTGRGNTIYF. Full variable domain (missing parts from reference TRBV7-2 and TRBJ1-3): GAGVSQSPSNKVTEKGKDVELRCDPISGHTALYWYRQSLGQGLEFLIYFQGNSAPDKSGLPSDRFSAERTGGSVSTLTIQRTQQEDSAVYLCASSLSTGRGNTIYFGEGSWLTVV.

Worth noting for this clone: Relative to the germline gene, one junction end is altered; a read error may explain this. CDR3 DNA sequence: TGTGCCAGCAGTGCCGGGTGGTTCCCCCTTTTC. It codes for CASSAGWFPLF. The chain employs TRBV25-1 and TRBJ1-2; D remains unclear. The CDR3 spans 11 residues. The germline CDR1 and CDR2 sequences are MGHDK and SYGVNS.

The chain carries TRBV7-9 and TRBJ1-2; D may be TRBD1 (6 bases). V was clipped by 4 bases and J by 8 bases, with 14 bases between them. This CDR3 region has 13 residues. Germline-derived CDR1 and CDR2 are SEHNR and FQNEAQ (reference sequence). The CDR3 nucleotides read TGTGCCAGCAGCTCCGACAGGCGTCCCGGCTACACCTTC. It yields the protein CASSSDRRPGYTF.